This TCR beta chain was identified in a study of human T cells and chemical hapten exposure. Comments on this clonotype: Its specificity is not known.

The time point denotes: patch test 1, 2 weeks after DPC sensitization. Treatment described: therapeutic diphenylcyclopropenone sensitization with weekly scalp DPC. People who gave samples had alopecia, were 18 to 70 years old, and were suitable for DPC. General study findings and limits: Expanded TCR sets contained significantly more large CDR3 similarity clusters than controls.

Authors' data handling: From about 22,000 to 700,000 TCRs were found per sample, with a median of 95,638. TCRdb analysed the RACE reads with MiXCR anew, one entry per CDR3 protein. In this record, the V and J calls reflect TCRdb's handling and not the investigators' own analysis. The repertoire has 79,000 or so distinct CDR3 sequences, approximately 10% of them found once; the top ten carry roughly 1.5%. V was pared by 4 bases and J by 0 bases, with 10 bases between. Germline CDR1 is LGHDT and CDR2 is YNNKEL (reference sequence). The CDR3 contains 15 residues. This TCR derives from a woman aged 50 to 65 with alopecia areata. Some clones in this sample may be carry-over from other donors' samples. This chain joins TRBV3-1 and TRBJ2-1; perhaps TRBD2 as D (5 bases). The sample in question was whole blood, obtained in connection with sensitization to the hapten diphenylcyclopropenone (DPC). CDR3 residues: CASSRDYSSYNEQFF. The CDR3, as DNA: TGTGCCAGCAGCCGTGACTACAGCTCCTACAATGAGCAGTTCTTC.